This is a list of T cell receptor beta chains from one sample in a study of cytomegalovirus exposure and HLA in healthy donors. The protocol was immunoSEQ multiplex PCR, while the TCRdb copy is restricted to in-frame clones and leaves out a portion. The sample carries just over 150,000 clones, 60% to 85% recorded once. The specimen sequenced was PBMCs. The receptors come from a woman between 35 and 50 years old in good health and CMV-seronegative. CDR3s include the opening cysteine and the closing phenylalanine or tryptophan. A D gene is named only where the DNA matches it firmly. Clone size is stated in some rows and not others, as once, few, many or a class when expanded.

d_gene: TRBD2; j_gene: TRBJ2-1; len: 14; abundance: NA; v_gene: TRBV29-1; CDR3aa: CSLLGGGADYEQFF; CDR3nt: TGCAGCTTACTGGGCGGGGGGGCGGATTATGAGCAGTTCTTC
d_gene: NA; j_gene: TRBJ1-5; len: 16; abundance: NA; v_gene: TRBV2; CDR3aa: CASRPQWRAHNQPQHF; CDR3nt: TGTGCCAGCAGACCCCAATGGAGGGCCCACAATCAGCCCCAGCATTTT
d_gene: TRBD2; j_gene: TRBJ2-2; len: 17; abundance: NA; v_gene: TRBV4-1; CDR3aa: CASSRRLAESNTGELFF; CDR3nt: TGCGCCAGCAGCCGTAGACTAGCGGAGTCGAACACCGGGGAGCTGTTTTTT
d_gene: NA; j_gene: TRBJ1-2; len: 15; abundance: NA; v_gene: TRBV4-1; CDR3aa: CASSQDVSGIGGYTF; CDR3nt: TGCGCCAGCAGCCAAGATGTATCAGGGATCGGTGGCTACACCTTC
d_gene: NA; j_gene: TRBJ2-7; len: 14; abundance: NA; v_gene: TRBV10-2; CDR3aa: CASSAIGKAYEQYF; CDR3nt: TGCGCCAGCAGTGCGATCGGGAAGGCCTACGAGCAGTACTTC
d_gene: NA; j_gene: TRBJ1-5; len: 15; abundance: NA; v_gene: TRBV4-1; CDR3aa: CASSQDYRANQPQHF; CDR3nt: TGCGCCAGCAGCCAAGATTACAGAGCCAATCAGCCCCAGCATTTT
d_gene: NA; j_gene: TRBJ2-4; len: 15; abundance: NA; v_gene: TRBV5-1; CDR3aa: CASSSPGIAKNIQYF; CDR3nt: TGCGCCAGCAGCTCCCCAGGGATAGCCAAAAACATTCAGTACTTC
d_gene: NA; j_gene: TRBJ2-5; len: 17; abundance: NA; v_gene: TRBV14; CDR3aa: CASSQKLVGTFQETQYF; CDR3nt: TGTGCCAGCAGCCAAAAATTGGTCGGGACTTTCCAAGAGACCCAGTACTTC
d_gene: NA; j_gene: TRBJ2-5; len: 10; abundance: NA; v_gene: TRBV2; CDR3aa: CASSRETQYF; CDR3nt: TGTGCCAGCAGTCGGGAGACCCAGTACTTC
d_gene: NA; j_gene: TRBJ1-3; len: 15; abundance: NA; v_gene: TRBV5-1; CDR3aa: CASRITGSSGNTIYF; CDR3nt: TGCGCCAGCAGAATAACAGGGAGTTCTGGAAACACCATATATTTT
d_gene: NA; j_gene: TRBJ2-5; len: 13; abundance: NA; v_gene: TRBV5-4; CDR3aa: CASSLGQQETQYF; CDR3nt: TGTGCCAGCAGCTTGGGACAGCAAGAGACCCAGTACTTC
d_gene: NA; j_gene: TRBJ2-7; len: 14; abundance: once; v_gene: TRBV4-1; CDR3aa: CASSLDRSSYEQYF; CDR3nt: TGCGCCAGCAGCCTAGACCGTAGCTCCTACGAGCAGTACTTC
d_gene: NA; j_gene: TRBJ1-2; len: 12; abundance: NA; v_gene: TRBV18; CDR3aa: CASSPLGGGYTF; CDR3nt: TGTGCCAGCTCACCATTGGGGGGTGGCTACACCTTC
d_gene: TRBD1; j_gene: TRBJ2-6; len: 17; abundance: NA; v_gene: TRBV10-3; CDR3aa: CAISFLQGALGANVLTF; CDR3nt: TGTGCCATCAGTTTCTTACAGGGGGCGCTTGGGGCCAACGTCCTGACTTTC
d_gene: NA; j_gene: TRBJ1-4; len: 10; abundance: NA; v_gene: TRBV20-1; CDR3aa: CSARSGKLFF; CDR3nt: TGCAGTGCTAGATCCGGTAAACTGTTTTTT
d_gene: NA; j_gene: TRBJ2-7; len: 15; abundance: NA; v_gene: TRBV28; CDR3aa: CASKYVGEVTYEQYF; CDR3nt: TGTGCCAGCAAATACGTAGGGGAGGTGACCTACGAGCAGTACTTC
d_gene: NA; j_gene: TRBJ1-1; len: 16; abundance: once; v_gene: TRBV6-5; CDR3aa: CASSYEGTLMNTEAFF; CDR3nt: TGTGCCAGCAGTTACGAGGGAACCCTAATGAACACTGAAGCTTTCTTT
d_gene: NA; j_gene: TRBJ2-5; len: 13; abundance: NA; v_gene: TRBV2; CDR3aa: CASSSVLQETQYF; CDR3nt: TGTGCCAGCAGCAGCGTTCTACAAGAGACCCAGTACTTC
d_gene: TRBD2; j_gene: TRBJ2-3; len: 16; abundance: NA; v_gene: TRBV28; CDR3aa: CASSLVNGGVMVTQYF; CDR3nt: TGTGCCAGCAGTTTAGTTAACGGGGGGGTGATGGTTACGCAGTATTTT
d_gene: TRBD2; j_gene: TRBJ2-1; len: 14; abundance: NA; v_gene: TRBV2; CDR3aa: CASSGVLALDEQFF; CDR3nt: TGTGCCAGCAGTGGTGTACTAGCGCTCGATGAGCAGTTCTTC
d_gene: NA; j_gene: TRBJ1-2; len: 12; abundance: NA; v_gene: TRBV7-2; CDR3aa: CASSMYQDGYTF; CDR3nt: TGTGCCAGCAGCATGTATCAGGATGGCTACACCTTC
d_gene: NA; j_gene: TRBJ2-3; len: 12; abundance: NA; v_gene: TRBV7-9; CDR3aa: CASSPGQVTQYF; CDR3nt: TGTGCCAGCAGCCCGGGACAAGTTACGCAGTATTTT
d_gene: TRBD2; j_gene: TRBJ2-1; len: 16; abundance: few; v_gene: TRBV5-4; CDR3aa: CASSLKSGGAVNEQFF; CDR3nt: TGTGCCAGCAGCTTGAAAAGCGGGGGGGCTGTCAATGAGCAGTTCTTC
d_gene: TRBD1; j_gene: TRBJ2-7; len: 14; abundance: NA; v_gene: TRBV7-9; CDR3aa: CASSLQGVGYEQYF; CDR3nt: TGTGCCAGCAGCTTACAGGGGGTAGGCTACGAGCAGTACTTC
d_gene: NA; j_gene: TRBJ1-5; len: 13; abundance: NA; v_gene: TRBV28; CDR3aa: CASRGAGGQPQHF; CDR3nt: TGTGCCAGCAGGGGGGCGGGGGGGCAGCCCCAGCATTTT
d_gene: TRBD1; j_gene: TRBJ2-3; len: 16; abundance: NA; v_gene: TRBV7-6; CDR3aa: CASSLFATGGTDTQYF; CDR3nt: TGTGCCAGCAGCTTATTTGCGACAGGGGGCACAGATACGCAGTATTTT
d_gene: NA; j_gene: TRBJ1-5; len: 15; abundance: NA; v_gene: TRBV27; CDR3aa: CASSWTGGAFQPQHF; CDR3nt: TGTGCCAGCAGTTGGACCGGGGGGGCCTTTCAGCCCCAGCATTTT
d_gene: TRBD2; j_gene: TRBJ2-3; len: 14; abundance: NA; v_gene: TRBV5-1; CDR3aa: CASSLIAGGRTQYF; CDR3nt: TGCGCCAGCAGCCTGATAGCGGGGGGGCGAACGCAGTATTTT
d_gene: NA; j_gene: TRBJ2-7; len: 20; abundance: NA; v_gene: TRBV7-8; CDR3aa: CASSSAGVFGGQMASYEQYF; CDR3nt: TGTGCCAGCAGCTCCGCTGGGGTCTTCGGGGGACAGATGGCCTCCTACGAGCAGTACTTC
d_gene: TRBD2; j_gene: TRBJ2-1; len: 15; abundance: few; v_gene: TRBV5-5; CDR3aa: CASSRTSGGRDEQFF; CDR3nt: TGTGCCAGCAGCCGGACTAGCGGGGGTAGAGATGAGCAGTTCTTC
d_gene: NA; j_gene: TRBJ2-5; len: 14; abundance: NA; v_gene: TRBV7-9; CDR3aa: CASSPWAGEETQYF; CDR3nt: TGTGCCAGCAGCCCCTGGGCAGGGGAGGAGACCCAGTACTTC
d_gene: NA; j_gene: TRBJ1-2; len: 16; abundance: NA; v_gene: TRBV28; CDR3aa: CASSPQGLGRNYGYTF; CDR3nt: TGTGCCAGCAGTCCGCAGGGTCTGGGAAGGAACTATGGCTACACCTTC
d_gene: TRBD1; j_gene: TRBJ2-1; len: 13; abundance: NA; v_gene: TRBV10-2; CDR3aa: CASSMTGGLEQFF; CDR3nt: TGCGCCAGCAGTATGACAGGGGGCCTTGAGCAGTTCTTC
d_gene: NA; j_gene: TRBJ1-2; len: 13; abundance: NA; v_gene: TRBV9; CDR3aa: CASSVRVSAGYTF; CDR3nt: TGTGCCAGCAGCGTTCGGGTTTCTGCCGGCTACACCTTC
d_gene: NA; j_gene: TRBJ1-1; len: 15; abundance: NA; v_gene: TRBV6-5; CDR3aa: CASSLKDTGNTEAFF; CDR3nt: TGTGCCAGCAGTCTTAAGGATACAGGGAACACTGAAGCTTTCTTT
d_gene: NA; j_gene: TRBJ2-6; len: 18; abundance: NA; v_gene: TRBV19; CDR3aa: CASSARQPLNSGANVLTF; CDR3nt: TGTGCCAGTAGTGCGAGACAACCGCTCAACTCTGGGGCCAACGTCCTGACTTTC
d_gene: TRBD1; j_gene: TRBJ2-2; len: 14; abundance: NA; v_gene: TRBV7-6; CDR3aa: CASTQGADTGELFF; CDR3nt: TGTGCCAGCACCCAGGGGGCGGACACCGGGGAGCTGTTTTTT
d_gene: NA; j_gene: TRBJ2-2; len: 15; abundance: NA; v_gene: TRBV2; CDR3aa: CASSRSHQNTGELFF; CDR3nt: TGTGCCAGCAGTCGGAGTCACCAGAACACCGGGGAGCTGTTTTTT
d_gene: TRBD1; j_gene: TRBJ2-7; len: 12; abundance: few; v_gene: TRBV29-1; CDR3aa: CSVVTGGYEQYF; CDR3nt: TGCAGCGTTGTGACAGGGGGTTACGAGCAGTACTTC
d_gene: NA; j_gene: TRBJ1-2; len: 15; abundance: few; v_gene: TRBV27; CDR3aa: CASPPLSGTRSVHTF; CDR3nt: TGTGCCAGCCCTCCCCTTTCCGGGACAAGATCCGTTCACACCTTC
d_gene: NA; j_gene: TRBJ1-2; len: 14; abundance: NA; v_gene: TRBV5-1; CDR3aa: CASSVTRGYYGYTF; CDR3nt: TGCGCCAGCAGCGTAACCAGGGGCTACTATGGCTACACCTTC
d_gene: TRBD1; j_gene: TRBJ1-1; len: 15; abundance: NA; v_gene: TRBV6-5; CDR3aa: CASRRGQGPNTEAFF; CDR3nt: TGTGCCAGCAGGAGGGGACAGGGGCCGAACACTGAAGCTTTCTTT
d_gene: NA; j_gene: TRBJ1-1; len: 15; abundance: NA; v_gene: TRBV4-1; CDR3aa: CASSSPRGGNTEAFF; CDR3nt: TGCGCCAGCAGCTCCCCCCGGGGAGGCAACACTGAAGCTTTCTTT
d_gene: TRBD1; j_gene: TRBJ1-1; len: 15; abundance: once; v_gene: TRBV27; CDR3aa: CASSLRDRGDTEAFF; CDR3nt: TGTGCCAGCAGTTTACGGGACAGGGGGGATACTGAAGCTTTCTTT
d_gene: TRBD2; j_gene: TRBJ2-7; len: 14; abundance: few; v_gene: TRBV6-5; CDR3aa: CASSHLAGAYEQYF; CDR3nt: TGTGCCAGCAGCCACCTAGCGGGGGCTTACGAGCAGTACTTC
d_gene: NA; j_gene: TRBJ1-5; len: 15; abundance: NA; v_gene: TRBV2; CDR3aa: CASSKQGNSNQPQHF; CDR3nt: TGTGCCAGCAGTAAACAGGGAAATAGCAATCAGCCCCAGCATTTT
d_gene: TRBD2; j_gene: TRBJ2-3; len: 13; abundance: NA; v_gene: TRBV7-9; CDR3aa: CASSSSGGHTQYF; CDR3nt: TGTGCCAGCAGTTCTAGCGGGGGGCATACGCAGTATTTT
d_gene: NA; j_gene: TRBJ2-3; len: 16; abundance: NA; v_gene: TRBV19; CDR3aa: CASSISPAGTRNTQYF; CDR3nt: TGTGCCAGTAGTATTAGCCCAGCGGGTACCAGGAATACGCAGTATTTT
d_gene: NA; j_gene: TRBJ2-7; len: 12; abundance: few; v_gene: TRBV7-9; CDR3aa: CASSSLQGEQYF; CDR3nt: TGTGCCAGCAGCTCTCTTCAGGGGGAGCAGTACTTC
d_gene: TRBD1; j_gene: TRBJ1-4; len: 15; abundance: few; v_gene: TRBV11-2; CDR3aa: CASSNSGQSNEKLFF; CDR3nt: TGTGCCAGCAGCAACTCGGGACAGTCGAATGAAAAACTGTTTTTT
d_gene: NA; j_gene: TRBJ1-1; len: 16; abundance: once; v_gene: TRBV19; CDR3aa: CASRHPHSSGNTEAFF; CDR3nt: TGTGCCAGTAGGCACCCCCACTCGTCTGGGAACACTGAAGCTTTCTTT
d_gene: NA; j_gene: TRBJ2-7; len: 13; abundance: once; v_gene: TRBV5-1; CDR3aa: CASSLSTGYEQYF; CDR3nt: TGCGCCAGCAGCTTGAGTACAGGGTACGAGCAGTACTTC
d_gene: TRBD2; j_gene: TRBJ2-3; len: 15; abundance: NA; v_gene: TRBV28; CDR3aa: CASVLAGASTDTQYF; CDR3nt: TGTGCCAGCGTACTAGCGGGAGCTAGCACAGATACGCAGTATTTT
d_gene: NA; j_gene: TRBJ1-6; len: 12; abundance: NA; v_gene: TRBV15; CDR3aa: CATSRDRGPLHF; CDR3nt: TGTGCCACCAGCAGAGATCGAGGACCCCTCCACTTT
d_gene: TRBD1; j_gene: TRBJ2-5; len: 14; abundance: few; v_gene: TRBV6-6; CDR3aa: CASSPRTGEETQYF; CDR3nt: TGTGCCAGCAGTCCCCGGACAGGAGAAGAGACCCAGTACTTC
d_gene: TRBD2; j_gene: TRBJ2-2; len: 18; abundance: NA; v_gene: TRBV9; CDR3aa: CASSPRERGTPNTGELFF; CDR3nt: TGTGCCAGCAGCCCGAGGGAGCGGGGGACCCCGAACACCGGGGAGCTGTTTTTT
d_gene: TRBD1; j_gene: TRBJ2-7; len: 15; abundance: NA; v_gene: TRBV6-6; CDR3aa: CASSPGQGEAYEQYF; CDR3nt: TGTGCCAGCAGCCCCGGACAGGGGGAGGCCTACGAGCAGTACTTC